The rows below give T cell receptor beta chains drawn from one sample of a study of low-dose radiotherapy and immunotherapy resistance in tumors. MiXCR was run by TCRdb on the reads, yielding one entry per CDR3 protein. Counted here are around 68,000 distinct CDR3 sequences, about a quarter occurring once; the ten biggest clones make up about 6.6%. Here the sequenced sample was PBMCs, taken before treatment. Receptor source: a male donor with rectosigmoid adenocarcinoma. Both conserved end residues are trimmed from each CDR3. The D gene is left open where the match is weak.

V gene,J gene,D gene,CDR3 protein
TRBV3-1,TRBJ2-3,TRBD2,ASRGLAGGLDTQY
TRBV2,TRBJ2-3,.,ASSSDYTDTQY
TRBV5-6,TRBJ2-7,TRBD1,ASSPGTGTLYEQY
TRBV10-3,TRBJ2-3,.,AISRGVATDTQY
TRBV14,TRBJ2-3,TRBD2,ASSQGGTSADTQY
TRBV6-2/TRBV6-3,TRBJ2-3,TRBD2,ASSRSSGGETTQY
TRBV28,TRBJ1-4,TRBD1,ASSLMPGQGGEKLF
TRBV28,TRBJ1-1,TRBD1,ASRGTGLNTEAF
TRBV6-2/TRBV6-3,TRBJ2-1,.,ASSSPGSGQF
TRBV6-1,TRBJ2-7,.,ASSRTAYEQY
TRBV6-2/TRBV6-3,TRBJ2-1,TRBD2,ASIRTGGREQF
TRBV13,TRBJ2-5,TRBD2,ASSFGRSGLETQY
TRBV19,TRBJ1-1,TRBD1,ASSRQGVSTEAF
TRBV5-4,TRBJ1-2,.,ASSSRGGDPYGYT
TRBV14,TRBJ2-1,.,ASSQDFGVAPGNEQF
TRBV2,TRBJ2-2,.,ASSEEASGANTGELFF
TRBV4-3,TRBJ2-5,.,ASSQDWVQETQY
TRBV20-1,TRBJ2-3,.,SPVRDTNVDTQY
TRBV7-2,TRBJ2-1,.,ASSSRAGDNEQF
TRBV11-2,TRBJ2-7,TRBD2,ASSLVPSGGLISKQY
TRBV6-2/TRBV6-3,TRBJ1-4,.,ASRRLSRNDEKLFFFF
TRBV24-1,TRBJ1-1,TRBD1,ATSDSRTGVNTEAF
TRBV7-2,TRBJ2-3,.,ASSLAQQAGWDTQY
TRBV9,TRBJ1-2,.,ASSPSGTSEGYGYT
TRBV12-3/TRBV12-4,TRBJ1-2,.,ASSWGANYGYT
TRBV20-1,TRBJ2-7,TRBD2,SAREREWEQY
TRBV9,TRBJ2-7,.,ASSVGDRSYEQY
TRBV2,TRBJ2-7,.,ASSETRGSVEQY
TRBV19,TRBJ2-7,TRBD2,ASSIQVSPSGGTYEQY
TRBV6-1,TRBJ2-7,TRBD2,ASSGAGEGGEQY
TRBV20-1,TRBJ2-4,.,SARDAAQGKNIQY
TRBV6-2/TRBV6-3,TRBJ2-3,.,ASSSRGRTDTQY
TRBV2,TRBJ2-7,TRBD2,ASSSASGNEQY
TRBV6-2/TRBV6-3,TRBJ2-5,TRBD2,ASEETSGPQETQY
TRBV3-1,TRBJ2-7,.,ASVGQQGIKYEQY
TRBV27,TRBJ1-6,.,ASSPTVLSSYNSPLH
TRBV4-3,TRBJ2-4,TRBD2,ASSALSGVKNIQY
TRBV6-2/TRBV6-3,TRBJ1-5,.,ASTQGNSNQPQH
TRBV18,TRBJ2-5,.,ASSRSGSLETQY
TRBV5-1,TRBJ2-5,.,ASSLGLNQETQY
TRBV28,TRBJ2-3,.,ASIIGGTSTDTQY
TRBV28,TRBJ2-1,TRBD2,ASSVTSGRRDEQF
TRBV3-1,TRBJ2-7,TRBD1,ASSREGGVYEQY
TRBV27,TRBJ2-1,TRBD2,ASSLTPPTSGYYNEQF
TRBV5-1,TRBJ2-3,.,ATGSGSTDTQY
TRBV2,TRBJ1-4,.,ASRPVGLESEKLF
TRBV20-1,TRBJ2-7,.,SAPKSYEQY
TRBV5-4,TRBJ2-1,.,ASSPRRGALGNEQF
TRBV4-2,TRBJ2-7,.,ASSQGGVRFYEQY
TRBV25-1,TRBJ1-4,.,ASILNEDGNEKLF
TRBV4-2,TRBJ1-1,TRBD1,ASSQEPGTGSMNTEAF
TRBV20-1,TRBJ2-7,.,SASAAARGYEQY
TRBV6-2/TRBV6-3,TRBJ2-7,.,ASSNPFGAEQY